A selection of T cell receptor delta chains follows, all from one sample in a study of human gamma delta and Vdelta1 T cells. TCRdb reprocessed the PCR reads through CATT. The table lists over 10,000 delta-chain clones, under 55% of them singletons. These receptors have no identified antigens. Material for sequencing was Vdelta1 gamma-delta T cells from blood grown in culture (DOT cells). Receptors were obtained from a human donor in good health. The CDR3 runs from the conserved cysteine through the conserved F or W. Each record gives: clone size, D gene, V gene, J gene, CDR3 DNA, CDR3 protein. The D gene is left open where the match is weak. Size values are once, few and many counts, or a class for expanded clones, and some rows have none.

size: .
D: TRDD3
V: TRDV1
J: TRDJ1
DNA: TGTGCTCTTGGGGAACTAGGGATACAACAACGTACCCTGCAATTACGGCTGGATAAACTCATCTTT
CDR3: CALGELGIQQRTLQLRLDKLIF

size: .
D: .
V: TRDV1
J: TRDJ1
DNA: TGTGCTCTTGGGGGTCCCTATGGGGACACCGATAAACTCATCTTT
CDR3: CALGGPYGDTDKLIF

size: .
D: TRDD3
V: TRDV1
J: TRDJ1
DNA: TGTGCTCTTGGGAAGCGTCGACTCTCGCTGGGGGCGTACACCGATAAACTCATCTTT
CDR3: CALGKRRLSLGAYTDKLIF

size: .
D: TRDD3
V: TRDV1
J: TRDJ1
DNA: TGTGCTCTTGGGGAACCCCTACGAAGGGGGATACTCCTGGCCGATAAACTCATCTTT
CDR3: CALGEPLRRGILLADKLIF

size: .
D: TRDD2
V: TRDV1
J: TRDJ1
DNA: TGTGCTCTTGGGGTCCGGCCTTCCTACGAGGTGTTCCGACCGGACACCGATAAACTCATCTTT
CDR3: CALGVRPSYEVFRPDTDKLIF

size: .
D: TRDD3
V: TRDV1
J: TRDJ4
DNA: TGTGCTCTTGGGGAACTCCACTCGTACATGGAGGTCTGGGGGCCCTACCGTTTACCCCTGATCTTT
CDR3: CALGELHSYMEVWGPYRLPLIF

size: .
D: .
V: TRDV1
J: TRDJ1
DNA: TGTGCTCTTGGGACCCTTCCTACTAACTCACTGGGGGTACTGTACACCGATAAACTCATCTTT
CDR3: CALGTLPTNSLGVLYTDKLIF

size: few
D: TRDD3
V: TRDV1
J: TRDJ1
DNA: TGTGCTCTTGGGGTTATTCGGGATGGGTCTGGGGGATACCGCCGATTCTTTCCCACCGATAAACTCATCTTT
CDR3: CALGVIRDGSGGYRRFFPTDKLIF

size: .
D: TRDD3
V: TRDV1
J: TRDJ1
DNA: TGTGCTCTTGGGGAACCTCCGTTCCCCGTACTGGGGGACCGGTACTCTCACACCGATAAACTCATCTTT
CDR3: CALGEPPFPVLGDRYSHTDKLIF

size: .
D: TRDD3
V: TRDV1
J: TRDJ1
DNA: TGTGCTCTTGCGCCCAAAAGGATCTGCTGGGGGACTACGTCTTGTTATAACACCGATAAACTCATCTTT
CDR3: CALAPKRICWGTTSCYNTDKLIF

size: .
D: TRDD3
V: TRDV1
J: TRDJ1
DNA: TGTGCTCTTGGGGGGCCCTGGGGGATTCCCTCGACCGATAAACTCATCTTT
CDR3: CALGGPWGIPSTDKLIF

size: few
D: TRDD3
V: TRDV1
J: TRDJ1
DNA: TGTGCTCATACTGGGGGCCCGTACACCGATAAACTCATCTTT
CDR3: CAHTGGPYTDKLIF

size: .
D: TRDD3
V: TRDV1
J: TRDJ1
DNA: TGTGCTCTTGGGGAACCCTACTGGGGGATGAACACCGATAAACTCATCTTT
CDR3: CALGEPYWGMNTDKLIF

size: .
D: TRDD3
V: TRDV1
J: TRDJ1
DNA: TGTGCTCTTGGGGAACCCCGCCCCTACCGGCTTTCGATGCAAACGTTACTGGGGATAGCAGAACTCATCTTT
CDR3: CALGEPRPYRLSMQTLLGIAELIF

size: .
D: TRDD3
V: TRDV1
J: TRDJ1
DNA: TGTGCTCTTGGGGAACAGGTCGCTGGGGGACTACCATACACCGATAAACTCATCTTT
CDR3: CALGEQVAGGLPYTDKLIF

size: .
D: .
V: TRDV1
J: TRDJ1
DNA: TGTGCTCTTGGGGAACTAAAAAGGGCCGACCTCACCGATAAACTCATCTTT
CDR3: CALGELKRADLTDKLIF

size: .
D: TRDD3
V: TRDV1
J: TRDJ1
DNA: TGTGCTCTTGGGGAACTCCACTCTTACTGGGGGATAGGCGCCGATAAACTCATCTTT
CDR3: CALGELHSYWGIGADKLIF